This TCR beta chain derives from a study of T-cell reconstitution after alpha-beta-depleted transplantation in children. The CDR3 length is 13 residues. CDR1 and CDR2 from the germline V gene are SGHTA and FQGTGA. Trimming shortened V by 6 bases and J by 1 base, and 9 bases separated the two germline ends. Unique molecular identifiers were incorporated during preparation of the TCRbeta library. TCRdb re-called the PCR reads through MiXCR, storing one row per CDR3 protein. Of approximately 110,000 distinct CDR3 sequences in the sample, 10% are singletons; the top ten hold around 35%. This clonotype was counted a few times. Its target is unknown. Study-wide findings and caveats: Expanded clones from the graft, numbering several hundred, reportedly supplied alpha-beta T cells about two months after transplant.

This receptor was identified in a boy younger than 10 with acute lymphoblastic leukemia, due to receive a stem cell transplant. This sample comprised PBMCs, obtained before TCRalphabeta/CD19-depleted stem cell transplant. The V call is TRBV7-3, the J call TRBJ1-1, with a weak D call TRBD1 (5 bases). The CDR3 nucleotides read TGTGCCAGCAGATTGGGACCGAACACTGAAGCTTTCTTT. It yields the protein CASRLGPNTEAFF.